This is a list of T cell receptor beta chains from one sample in a study of shared clonotypes between healthy human individuals. Sequenced by immunoSEQ multiplex PCR; TCRdb stores in-frame clones only, minus some. The data show 2 million to 2.5 million clones, around 95% seen once. The sequencing sample was made of naive CD4+ T cells sorted from blood. Source of these receptors: a man aged 18 to 35 in good health. The CDR3 runs from the conserved cysteine through the conserved F or W. D genes are given only for firm matches. The size of a clone is reported for some rows only, either as once, few or many, or as a class for expanded clones.

>NA|TRBV18|NA|TRBJ2-7
CASSLQGGMDEQYF
TGTGCCAGCTCACTACAGGGTGGTATGGACGAGCAGTACTTC
>NA|TRBV7-2|NA|TRBJ2-5
CASSLSGFSETQYF
TGTGCCAGCAGCTTATCGGGGTTTTCAGAGACCCAGTACTTC
>TRBD2|TRBV18|NA|TRBJ2-1
CASSPPLAGGPDNEQFF
TGTGCCAGCTCACCACCACTAGCGGGAGGGCCCGACAATGAGCAGTTCTTC
>TRBD1|TRBV10-3|NA|TRBJ2-5
CAIKTGGRETQYF
TGTGCCATCAAGACAGGGGGCCGGGAGACCCAGTACTTC
>TRBD2|TRBV7-2|NA|TRBJ2-5
CASSGRLAGGPQETQYF
TGTGCCAGCAGCGGAAGACTAGCGGGGGGCCCCCAAGAGACCCAGTACTTC
>NA|TRBV6-6|NA|TRBJ1-4
CASSYSILVNEKLFF
TGTGCCAGCAGTTACTCGATACTAGTTAATGAAAAACTGTTTTTT
>NA|TRBV27|once|TRBJ2-5
CASSFGGTAPQETQYF
TGTGCCAGCAGTTTCGGCGGGACGGCGCCACAAGAGACCCAGTACTTC
>NA|TRBV7-2|NA|TRBJ2-1
CASSFRYNEQFF
TGTGCCAGCAGCTTCCGTTACAATGAGCAGTTCTTC
>NA|TRBV6-5|NA|TRBJ2-7
CASSLDGYEQYF
TGTGCCAGCAGTTTGGATGGATACGAGCAGTACTTC
>TRBD1|TRBV4-2|NA|TRBJ1-1
CASSQDGTGMNTEAFF
TGTGCCAGCAGCCAAGATGGGACAGGAATGAACACTGAAGCTTTCTTT
>NA|TRBV7-2|NA|TRBJ1-1
CASSLAPVEAFF
TGTGCCAGCAGCTTAGCGCCTGTTGAAGCTTTCTTT
>NA|TRBV11-2|once|TRBJ2-7
CASSLVQAEAYEQYF
TGTGCCAGCAGCTTAGTTCAGGCAGAGGCCTACGAGCAGTACTTC
>NA|TRBV14|NA|TRBJ2-5
CASSQVGIHPHF
TGTGCCAGCAGCCAAGTCGGGATCCACCCCCACTTC
>NA|TRBV18|few|TRBJ2-3
CASSPQGTDTQYF
TGTGCCAGCTCACCACAGGGCACAGATACGCAGTATTTT
>TRBD2|TRBV2|NA|TRBJ2-2
CASSVGLAANTGELFF
TGTGCCAGCAGTGTGGGACTAGCGGCAAACACCGGGGAGCTGTTTTTT
>TRBD1|TRBV13|NA|TRBJ1-2
CASSSRQGARFNGYTF
TGTGCCAGCAGCTCCCGACAGGGGGCGAGGTTCAATGGCTACACCTTC
>NA|TRBV6-1|NA|TRBJ1-2
CASSENQSGVYGYTF
TGTGCCAGCAGTGAAAACCAGTCGGGGGTCTATGGCTACACCTTC
>NA|TRBV6-5|NA|TRBJ2-5
CASAGIETQYF
TGTGCCAGTGCGGGTATAGAGACCCAGTACTTC
>NA|TRBV9|NA|TRBJ2-7
CASSPQGGAYEQYF
TGTGCCAGCAGCCCGCAGGGGGGAGCCTACGAGCAGTACTTC
>TRBD1|TRBV30|NA|TRBJ2-7
CAWSENPGQPTYEQYF
TGTGCCTGGAGTGAAAACCCGGGACAGCCCACCTACGAGCAGTACTTC
>NA|TRBV7-6|NA|TRBJ1-5
CASSLSGTNQPQHF
TGTGCCAGCAGCTTATCAGGTACAAATCAGCCCCAGCATTTT
>NA|TRBV29-1|once|TRBJ1-1
CSGGNTEAFF
TGCAGCGGGGGAAACACTGAAGCTTTCTTT
>NA|TRBV5-4|once|TRBJ2-5
CASSLVATPETQYF
TGTGCCAGCAGCTTGGTAGCGACACCAGAGACCCAGTACTTC
>TRBD1|TRBV29-1|NA|TRBJ2-7
CTAGDRPYEQYF
TGCACCGCTGGGGACAGGCCCTACGAGCAGTACTTC
>TRBD1|TRBV4-3|NA|TRBJ2-2
CASSQMLTGGFTGELFF
TGCGCCAGCAGCCAAATGTTGACAGGGGGATTCACCGGGGAGCTGTTTTTT
>NA|TRBV2|NA|TRBJ1-5
CASSRETQPQHF
TGTGCCAGCAGCAGGGAGACTCAGCCCCAGCATTTT
>NA|TRBV7-9|NA|TRBJ2-7
CASSFGDAAYEQYF
TGTGCCAGCAGCTTCGGTGACGCCGCCTACGAGCAGTACTTC
>NA|TRBV5-6|NA|TRBJ2-5
CASSIKGQRVQETQYF
TGTGCCAGCAGCATTAAGGGGCAAAGAGTCCAAGAGACCCAGTACTTC
>NA|TRBV9|NA|TRBJ2-1
CASSVYGVSAEGYNEQFF
TGTGCCAGCAGCGTGTACGGGGTGAGCGCCGAGGGTTACAATGAGCAGTTCTTC
>NA|TRBV6-4|NA|TRBJ2-7
CAKEGSSYEQYF
TGTGCCAAGGAGGGAAGCTCCTACGAGCAGTACTTC
>NA|TRBV5-8|NA|TRBJ1-2
CASSLFGGYTF
TGTGCCAGCAGCCTATTTGGGGGCTACACCTTC
>NA|TRBV28|NA|TRBJ1-2
CASSAAQYYGYTF
TGTGCCAGCAGTGCGGCACAGTACTATGGCTACACCTTC
>TRBD1|TRBV4-1|NA|TRBJ2-7
CASSQQTGNSYEQYF
TGCGCCAGCAGCCAGCAGACAGGGAACTCCTACGAGCAGTACTTC
>NA|TRBV15|once|TRBJ2-7
CATSRDRTLYEQYF
TGTGCCACCAGCAGAGATCGAACCCTCTACGAGCAGTACTTC
>NA|TRBV18|NA|TRBJ1-4
CASSLGTTNEKLFF
TGTGCCAGCTCCCTAGGGACGACTAATGAAAAACTGTTTTTT
>NA|TRBV9|NA|TRBJ1-4
CASSVGAGQNEKLFF
TGTGCCAGCAGCGTAGGGGCAGGTCAGAATGAAAAACTGTTTTTT
>NA|TRBV11-2|NA|TRBJ1-1
CASSLFQGTEAFF
TGTGCCAGCAGCTTATTCCAGGGCACTGAAGCTTTCTTT
>TRBD2|TRBV10-3|NA|TRBJ2-1
CAISAKWLAGHNEQFF
TGTGCCATCAGTGCCAAGTGGCTAGCGGGACACAATGAGCAGTTCTTC
>NA|TRBV5-1|NA|TRBJ2-3
CASSLVAVSSTDTQYF
TGCGCCAGCAGCTTGGTCGCAGTATCTAGCACAGATACGCAGTATTTT